Presented here are 23 T cell receptor beta chains from one specimen sequenced in a study of spatial heterogeneity in lung cancer (dated by TCRdb to the late 2010s). The library came from 5' RACE. This sample was sequenced with a NextSeq 500. TCRdb redid the processing of the public reads, applying fastp at Q25 and MiXCR, and retained in-frame beta chains. When rows share a CDR3 protein, they turn into one entry using the most common DNA and genes. Within this sample are under 150,000 distinct CDR3 sequences, with 9.5% to 15% of them counted one time only. The ten largest clones capture roughly 17% of the sample. This specimen's time point label, interpreted: blood at routine non-recurrence follow-up after resection. For TCR sequencing, whole RNA was extracted from tumor and nontumor lung tissue, or from cryopreserved PBMC samples, and no cell sorting was done. The sample in question was PBMCs, obtained at follow-up. Every receptor here comes from a male donor with early-stage non-small cell lung cancer.

The V call is TRBV6-5, the J call TRBJ1-3; D is perhaps TRBD1 (5 bases). Trimming removed 5 bases at V and 2 bases at J, with 7 bases between. The CDR3 runs to 13 residues. The V gene's germline CDR1 is MNHEY and CDR2 SVGAGI. In DNA, the CDR3 is TGTGCCAGCAGTAGACAGCCTGGAAACACCATATATTTT. This gives the protein CASSRQPGNTIYF.

The table lists this clonotype with a few counts. The V and J genes are TRBV30 and TRBJ1-4, with 8 positions matching TRBD1. The V gene's germline CDR1 is GTSNPN and CDR2 SVGIG (reference sequence). The CDR3 is 13 residues long. Germline trimming cut 0 bases from V and 7 bases from J; bases unmatched to any gene: 1. The CDR3 is CAWSVGTGEKLFF. In nucleotides, the CDR3 is TGTGCCTGGAGTGTGGGGACAGGTGAAAAACTGTTTTTT.

This chain connects TRBV20-1 to TRBJ2-2; no reliable D call. From germline, CDR1 is DFQATT and CDR2 SNEGSKA (reference sequence). CDR3 length: 14 amino acids. V shed 3 bases and J shed 7 bases, with 15 bases lying between them. The CDR3 reads CSARGSSRVGELFF. The CDR3, as DNA: TGCAGTGCTAGGGGGTCCTCCCGGGTCGGGGAGCTGTTTTTT.

V usage is TRBV5-1 and J usage is TRBJ1-2; 9 nucleotides line up with TRBD1. The CDR3 is made up of 16 amino acids. In germline, CDR1 is SGHRS, CDR2 YFSETQ. V lost 2 bases and J lost 6; bases outside the gene matches: 11. The CDR3 is CASSFGAGQGLDGYTF. The DNA of the CDR3 is TGCGCCAGCAGCTTTGGCGCTGGACAGGGGCTGGATGGCTACACCTTC. Filled out from reference TRBV5-1 and TRBJ1-2, the complete variable domain reads KAGVTQTPRYLIKTRGQQVTLSCSPISGHRSVSWYQQTPGQGLQFLFEYFSETQRNKGNFPGRFSGRQFSNSRSEMNVSTLELGDSALYLCASSFGAGQGLDGYTFGSGTRLTVV.

The rearrangement links TRBV30 to TRBJ1-1; 12 positions match TRBD1. There are 13 residues in the CDR3. Trimming cost V 4 bases and J 11 bases; bases outside gene matches: 8. Germline V gene lookup returns CDR1 GTSNPN and CDR2 SVGIG (reference sequence). The DNA of the CDR3 is TGTGCCTGGAAGGGGGACAGGGGGCTCCCCGCTTTCTTT. This sequence encodes CAWKGDRGLPAFF.

This clonotype was counted a few times. The chain couples TRBV18 to TRBJ1-6; D is perhaps TRBD1 (5 bases). The V and J ends lost 6 bases and 8 bases respectively, with 17 bases between them. The CDR3 length is 15 residues. Germline V lookup: CDR1 KGHSH, CDR2 LQKENI. This CDR3 is CASSPGLPKDSPLHF. The DNA of the CDR3 is TGTGCCAGCTCGCCGGGACTCCCAAAGGATTCACCCCTCCACTTT.

The genes are TRBV20-1 and TRBJ2-2; weak D call: TRBD2 (5 bases). V lost 6 bases and J lost 0, with 14 bases in between. The CDR3 is 15 residues long. Germline V CDR1 and CDR2: DFQATT, SNEGSKA (reference sequence). The CDR3 loop reads CSATTRTSNTGELFF. The CDR3 region has the DNA TGCAGTGCGACGACAAGGACTTCGAACACCGGGGAGCTGTTTTTT.

The V gene is TRBV5-5, the J gene TRBJ1-1; D not certain. The CDR3 sequence is 15 residues long. V shed 0 bases and J shed 4 bases, with 13 bases lying between them. CDR1 and CDR2 from the germline V gene are SGHKS and YYEKEE (reference sequence). In nucleotides, the CDR3 is TGTGCCAGCAGCTTGGTACCGGGATTCGCCACTGAAGCTTTCTTT. Translated, it gives CASSLVPGFATEAFF. The complete variable domain, with remaining parts taken from reference TRBV5-5 and TRBJ1-1, reads DAGVTQSPTHLIKTRGQQVTLRCSPISGHKSVSWYQQVLGQGPQFIFQYYEKEERGRGNFPDRFSARQFPNYSSELNVNALLLGDSALYLCASSLVPGFATEAFFGQGTRLTVV.

This clonotype has a count of ten or more. The chain recombines TRBV20-1 with TRBJ2-7, with 8 bases fitting TRBD2. Germline CDR1 is DFQATT and CDR2 is SNEGSKA (reference sequence). The CDR3 is made up of 12 amino acids. J was trimmed by 4 bases and V by 5 bases; bases with no gene match: 4. The chain's CDR3 is CSAAGGRYEQYF. CDR3 coding DNA: TGCAGTGCTGCGGGGGGCCGGTACGAGCAGTACTTC.

This chain links TRBV18 with TRBJ2-3, with 9 bases aligning to TRBD1. CDR3 length: 15 amino acids. The V segment lost 3 bases and the J segment 3 bases; nucleotides outside the gene matches: 4. Germline CDR1 is KGHSH and CDR2 is LQKENI. The CDR3 loop reads CASSPGTGWTDTQYF. The CDR3 nucleotides read TGTGCCAGCTCACCTGGGACAGGGTGGACAGATACGCAGTATTTT. The variable domain in full, with the rest retrieved from reference TRBV18 and TRBJ2-3, is NAGVMQNPRHLVRRRGQEARLRCSPMKGHSHVYWYRQLPEEGLKFMVYLQKENIIDESGMPKERFSAEFPKEGPSILRIQQVVRGDSAAYFCASSPGTGWTDTQYFGPGTRLTVL.

The rearrangement joins TRBV5-1 to TRBJ1-5; 8 nucleotides line up with TRBD1. CDR3 length equals 15 residues. Germline V gene sequence: CDR1 SGHRS, CDR2 YFSETQ. V gave up 1 base and J gave up 3 bases; unmatched junction bases: 3. The DNA for the CDR3 is TGCGCCAGCAGCTTGTCGGACAGGGCCAATCAGCCCCAGCATTTT. Protein: CASSLSDRANQPQHF.

This clonotype appeared a few times. The chain is built from TRBV10-3 and TRBJ1-2, with D perhaps matching TRBD1 (6 bases). In germline, CDR1 is ENHRY, CDR2 SYGVKD. V was cut by 10 bases and J by 10 bases, with 22 bases left in between. The CDR3 loop spans 13 amino acids. The CDR3 region is CATYLAGATDYTF. The CDR3 DNA sequence: TGTGCCACCTACCTGGCAGGGGCTACTGACTACACCTTC.

This clonotype was detected many times. The J gene is TRBJ2-2, the V gene TRBV20-1; D is unresolved. CDR1 is DFQATT and CDR2 is SNEGSKA in the germline V gene (reference sequence). The CDR3 covers 16 residues. The germline V and J ends were trimmed by 0 bases and 2 bases, with 13 bases remaining between them. In nucleotides, the CDR3 is TGCAGTGCTAGAGATGCTGGAACATACAACACCGGGGAGCTGTTTTTT. This gives the protein CSARDAGTYNTGELFF.

This clonotype was detected a few times. The rearrangement uses TRBV7-9 and TRBJ2-3; 11 bases are shared with TRBD2. V shed 3 bases, J shed 4 bases, and the junction held 3 bases outside the gene matches. The CDR3 is made up of 15 amino acids. Germline values: CDR1 SEHNR, CDR2 FQNEAQ (reference sequence). The CDR3 region has the DNA TGTGCCAGCAGCTTCGTAGCGGGGGGGCCAGATACGCAGTATTTT. Translation gives CASSFVAGGPDTQYF.

This clonotype was counted only a few times. The genes are TRBV4-1 and TRBJ2-7, with 10 bases fitting TRBD2. Germline V gives CDR1 MGHRA, CDR2 YSYEKL. V dropped 1 base and J dropped 7; count of bases not matched to a gene: 7. The CDR3 length is 15 residues. The CDR3: CASSQGGSGGLEQYF. CDR3 sequence (DNA): TGCGCCAGCAGCCAAGGGGGTAGCGGGGGGCTTGAGCAGTACTTC.

This clonotype was picked up a small number of times. J is TRBJ1-4 and V is TRBV18, with 9 positions matching TRBD1. Per germline, CDR1 KGHSH and CDR2 LQKENI. Losses at the gene ends were 1 base for V and 7 bases for J; bases not matched to a gene: 7. The CDR3 is 16 residues long. CDR3 amino acids: CASSPQQGAGGEKLFF. CDR3 in DNA: TGTGCCAGCTCACCACAACAGGGGGCCGGCGGTGAAAAACTGTTTTTT. The variable domain in full, completed from reference TRBV18 and TRBJ1-4, reads NAGVMQNPRHLVRRRGQEARLRCSPMKGHSHVYWYRQLPEEGLKFMVYLQKENIIDESGMPKERFSAEFPKEGPSILRIQQVVRGDSAAYFCASSPQQGAGGEKLFFGSGTQLSVL.

This clonotype was counted only a few times. V usage is TRBV5-1 and J usage is TRBJ1-5; D is possibly TRBD1 (5 bases). CDR3 length equals 14 residues. Germline loops: CDR1 SGHRS, CDR2 YFSETQ. Trimming took 4 bases from V and 4 from J, leaving 12 bases between them. The CDR3 DNA is TGCGCCAGCAGCCCGGACACGACGAATCAGCCCCAGCATTTT. Amino acid sequence: CASSPDTTNQPQHF. Looking up the rest from reference TRBV5-1 and TRBJ1-5 gives the full variable domain: KAGVTQTPRYLIKTRGQQVTLSCSPISGHRSVSWYQQTPGQGLQFLFEYFSETQRNKGNFPGRFSGRQFSNSRSEMNVSTLELGDSALYLCASSPDTTNQPQHFGDGTRLSIL.

This clonotype was counted many times. This rearrangement joins TRBV5-1 to TRBJ1-4; TRBD1 matches 9 bases. V was pared by 5 bases and J by 8 bases, with 10 bases of the junction left unmatched. Germline-derived CDR1 and CDR2 are SGHRS and YFSETQ. The CDR3 length is 15 residues. CDR3 DNA: TGCGCCAGCAGTACTCCGGGACAGGGAGGGGAAAAACTGTTTTTT. Its protein product is CASSTPGQGGEKLFF.

In this sample, this clonotype turned up many times. The CDR3 here is CASSLDGANQPQHF. CDR3 in DNA: TGCGCCAGCAGCTTGGACGGGGCCAATCAGCCCCAGCATTTT. V is TRBV5-1 and J is TRBJ1-5; D perhaps matches TRBD1 (5 bases). This CDR3 contains 14 residues. Per the germline V gene, CDR1 is SGHRS and CDR2 is YFSETQ. Trimming shortened V by 0 bases and J by 3 bases, and 7 bases separated the two germline ends.

The CDR3 spells CASNPGFSYEQYF. The CDR3 coding sequence is TGTGCCAGCAATCCCGGGTTCTCCTACGAGCAGTACTTC. The gene calls are TRBV2 and TRBJ2-7; no definite D call. Trimming pared 7 bases from V and 0 bases from J, leaving 10 bases between. Germline CDR1 reads SNHLY; CDR2 reads FYNNEI. The CDR3 length is 13 residues.

The chain joins TRBV11-2 to TRBJ2-1; no reliable D call. Germline values: CDR1 SGHAT, CDR2 FQNNGV. The CDR3 is 12 residues long. V was cut by 5 bases and J by 7 bases, with 9 bases left in between. Written as DNA, the CDR3 is TGTGCCAGCAGCAGGGTCCGAAATGAGCAGTTCTTC. Its translation is CASSRVRNEQFF.

The chain uses TRBV30 and TRBJ1-2; D unclear. The CDR3 length is 11 residues. Trimming pared 0 bases from V and 8 bases from J, leaving 7 bases between. From germline, CDR1 is GTSNPN and CDR2 SVGIG (reference sequence). The CDR3 loop is CAWSVLLGYTF. In DNA form, the CDR3 reads TGTGCCTGGAGTGTACTGTTGGGCTACACCTTC.

This clonotype was counted at least ten times. The chain combines TRBV28 with TRBJ1-6; no firm D call. The CDR3 sequence is 14 residues long. V was shortened by 10 bases and J by 5 bases, with 15 bases between the two germline ends. Germline lookup yields CDR1 MDHEN and CDR2 SYDVKM. The CDR3 bases are TGTGCCACCCGACGGTGGGCTAATAATTCACCCCTCCACTTT. Translating gives CATRRWANNSPLHF.